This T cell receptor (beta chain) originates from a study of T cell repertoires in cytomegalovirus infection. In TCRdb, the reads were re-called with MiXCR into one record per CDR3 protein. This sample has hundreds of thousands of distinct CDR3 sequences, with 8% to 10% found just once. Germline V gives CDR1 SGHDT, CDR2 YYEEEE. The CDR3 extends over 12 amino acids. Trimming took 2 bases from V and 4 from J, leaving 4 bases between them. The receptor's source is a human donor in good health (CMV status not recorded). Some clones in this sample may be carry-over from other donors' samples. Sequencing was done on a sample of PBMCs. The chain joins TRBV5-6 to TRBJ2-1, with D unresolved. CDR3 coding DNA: TGTGCCAGCAGCTTCAAGTACAATGAGCAGTTCTTC. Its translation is CASSFKYNEQFF.